These 30 T cell receptor beta chains share one sample of origin, sequenced in a study of blood T cell repertoires in COVID-19. Method: immunoSEQ multiplex PCR; TCRdb's copy keeps in-frame clones and lacks some. The repertoire holds 70,000 to 95,000 clones, 80% to 95% seen once, with approximately 6% in the top ten. The sample taken for sequencing was peripheral blood. The receptors were sampled from a woman in her sixties or seventies with active COVID-19.

This clone was recorded a few times. Other DNA sequences from this sample encode an identical CDR3 as well. The V call is TRBV6-5, the J call TRBJ2-1; 10 nucleotides align to TRBD1. V lost 3 bases to trimming and J lost 7 bases; unmatched junction nucleotides: 6. The germline CDR1 and CDR2 sequences are MNHEY and SVGAGI. The CDR3 runs to 15 residues. CDR3 DNA: TGTGCCAGCAGTTATCCCGGGACAGGGGTGAATGAGCAGTTCTTC. This codes for CASSYPGTGVNEQFF.

The chain employs TRBV11-3 and TRBJ2-1; 16 bases are a match to TRBD2. The CDR3 consists of 20 residues. J lost 8 bases, V lost 1 base, and 14 bases had no gene match. Germline values: CDR1 SGHNT, CDR2 YENEEA. The CDR3: CASSLGRGLAGGPGLDEQFF. The CDR3 DNA sequence: TGTGCCAGCAGCTTAGGGAGGGGACTAGCGGGAGGGCCAGGGTTGGATGAGCAGTTCTTC.

V usage is TRBV15 and J usage is TRBJ2-6, with TRBD2 identical over 8 bases. The CDR3 consists of 15 residues. V shed 3 bases and J 4 bases; nucleotides not matched to a gene: 2. Per germline, CDR1 LNHNV and CDR2 YYDKDF (reference sequence). This CDR3 reads CATSSGGGGANVLTF. The CDR3 region has the DNA TGTGCCACCAGCAGCGGGGGGGGCGGGGCCAACGTCCTGACTTTC.

This sequence joins TRBV7-2 and TRBJ1-3; D is uncertain. V lost 5 bases and J 2 bases, leaving 10 bases between the germline ends. This CDR3 is built from 14 residues. Germline-derived CDR1 and CDR2 are SGHTA and FQGNSA. CDR3 sequence reads: CASSAYSAGNTIYF. Written as DNA, the CDR3 is TGTGCCAGCAGCGCCTACAGTGCTGGAAACACCATATATTTT.

This rearrangement joins TRBV5-1 to TRBJ1-2; 11 bases agree with TRBD1. The CDR3 runs 14 residues. The germline CDR1 and CDR2 sequences are SGHRS and YFSETQ. The junction had 7 bases not matched to a gene; V was cut back by 4 bases and J by 8 bases. The CDR3 DNA is TGCGCCAGCAGCCAAGGACAGGGGGCGCAGGGCTACACCTTC. This codes for CASSQGQGAQGYTF.

This clone showed up just once. This chain joins TRBV2 and TRBJ2-6; D call uncertain. This CDR3 is 15 amino acids long. The V gene lost 5 bases and the J gene lost 0 bases, with 8 bases spanning the gap. Germline CDR1 and CDR2: SNHLY and FYNNEI. The CDR3 DNA sequence: TGTGCCAGCAGTTTTCTAGTCTCTGGGGCCAACGTCCTGACTTTC. It specifies CASSFLVSGANVLTF.

This clone was observed a single time. The chain employs TRBV5-6 and TRBJ2-6; D may be TRBD2 (6 bases). CDR3 length: 19 amino acids. Between the trimmed V and J ends, which lost 5 bases and 5 bases, there was a span of 26 bases. Germline CDR1 SGHDT, CDR2 YYEEEE. CDR3 in amino acids: CASSPNIRRGTLRANVLTF. CDR3 bases: TGTGCCAGCAGTCCAAACATCCGGCGGGGAACCCTCCGGGCCAACGTCCTGACTTTC. Based on the CDR3 plus reference TRBV5-6 and TRBJ2-6, the full variable domain is DAGVTQSPTHLIKTRGQQVTLRCSPKSGHDTVSWYQQALGQGPQFIFQYYEEEERQRGNFPDRFSGHQFPNYSSELNVNALLLGDSALYLCASSPNIRRGTLRANVLTFGAGSRLTVL.

CDR3 bases: TGTGCCACCAGCCTCCGTAGTAATGAGCAGTTCTTC. Protein product: CATSLRSNEQFF. V and J are TRBV24-1 and TRBJ2-1; D not resolved. Per the germline V gene, CDR1 is KGHDR and CDR2 is SFDVKD. The CDR3 consists of 12 residues. Trimming removed 7 bases at V and 7 bases at J, with 10 bases between.

This clone was found once. The chain joins TRBV18 to TRBJ1-1; D possibly corresponds to TRBD1 (5 bases). In germline, CDR1 is KGHSH, CDR2 LQKENI. Trimming left V 3 bases short and J 4 bases short, with 9 bases between. The CDR3 is made up of 13 amino acids. CDR3 in amino acids: CASSPQGGTEAFF. DNA of the CDR3: TGTGCCAGCTCACCCCAGGGTGGCACTGAAGCTTTCTTT.

V gene TRBV7-2 combines with J gene TRBJ2-7, with 7 bases lining up with TRBD2. J lost 6 bases, V lost 2 bases, and 7 bases had no gene match. The CDR3 is 14 amino acids. Germline assignment: CDR1 SGHTA and CDR2 FQGNSA. The CDR3 sequence: CASSLNPGGGEQYF. For the CDR3, the DNA is TGTGCCAGCAGCTTAAACCCGGGAGGAGGCGAGCAGTACTTC.

The chain has TRBV24-1 and TRBJ1-2, with TRBD1 as a possible D gene (6 bases). Germline-derived CDR1 and CDR2 are KGHDR and SFDVKD. V was trimmed by 4 bases and J by 6 bases, leaving 17 bases between them. The CDR3 contains 15 residues. CDR3 coding DNA: TGTGCCACCAGTGAGGGGGGGGGCCAGGGCCATGGCTACACCTTC. This sequence encodes CATSEGGGQGHGYTF.

The rearrangement joins TRBV29-1 to TRBJ2-1; 8 nucleotides match TRBD2. CDR3 length: 15 amino acids. CDR1 and CDR2 (germline): SQVTM, ANQGSEA. Losses at the gene ends were 4 bases for V and 6 bases for J; bases not matched to a gene: 11. The CDR3 nucleotides read TGCAGCGTTGGATTGCCCAGCGGGAGCGGCAATGAGCAGTTCTTC. This gives the protein CSVGLPSGSGNEQFF.

The gene calls are TRBV12-3 or TRBV12-4 and TRBJ2-1; D is undetermined. Trimming left V 8 bases short and J 0 bases short, with 8 bases between. The CDR3 spans 13 residues. CDR3 nucleotide sequence: TGTGCCAGCCGGGTCAGCTCCTACAATGAGCAGTTCTTC. Amino acid sequence: CASRVSSYNEQFF.

V gene TRBV25-1 combines with J gene TRBJ2-4; D is perhaps TRBD1 (5 bases). CDR3 length: 16 residues. The germline V and J ends were trimmed by 4 bases and 3 bases, with 16 bases remaining between them. Germline CDR1 MGHDK, CDR2 SYGVNS. CDR3 sequence (DNA): TGTGCCAGCAGTGGCTCCGGGTTAGGGGTCAAAAACATTCAGTACTTC. Translation: CASSGSGLGVKNIQYF. The variable domain in full, completed from reference TRBV25-1 and TRBJ2-4, reads EADIYQTPRYLVIGTGKKITLECSQTMGHDKMYWYQQDPGMELHLIHYSYGVNSTEKGDLSSESTVSRIRTEHFPLTLESARPSHTSQYLCASSGSGLGVKNIQYFGAGTRLSVL.

V is TRBV28 and J is TRBJ2-1, with TRBD1 matching over 9 bases. With 6 bases clipped from V and 5 bases from J, the junction kept 5 bases outside the gene matches. The CDR3 extends over 14 amino acids. The V gene's germline CDR1 is MDHEN and CDR2 SYDVKM. In DNA, the CDR3 is TGTGCCAGCAGGTCCGGGACAGGGCACAATGAGCAGTTCTTC. Translating it yields CASRSGTGHNEQFF.

V is TRBV3-1 (or the pseudogene TRBV3-2) and J is TRBJ2-7; D might be TRBD2 (5 bases). V was trimmed by 4 bases and J by 2 bases, leaving 9 bases between them. The CDR3 extends over 13 amino acids. Germline CDR1 LGHDT, CDR2 YNNKEL (reference sequence). CDR3 region: CASSRETTYEQYF. The CDR3 region has the DNA TGTGCCAGCAGCCGGGAGACAACCTACGAGCAGTACTTC.

The rearrangement links TRBV2 to TRBJ2-6, with D possibly matching TRBD1 (6 bases). CDR3 length: 18 residues. CDR1 and CDR2 from the germline V gene are SNHLY and FYNNEI. V was cut by 3 bases and J by 0 bases, with 15 bases left in between. CDR3 sequence (DNA): TGTGCCAGCAGTGACTCTACAGGGATGAGCTCTGGGGCCAACGTCCTGACTTTC. Translation gives CASSDSTGMSSGANVLTF.

The V and J genes are TRBV5-1 and TRBJ2-2; a possible D gene is TRBD1 (6 bases). V was trimmed by 5 bases and J by 6 bases, leaving 11 bases between them. Germline V gives CDR1 SGHRS, CDR2 YFSETQ. CDR3 length: 13 amino acids. CDR3 sequence reads: CASSLSGAGELFF. Written as DNA, the CDR3 is TGCGCCAGCAGTTTGTCAGGGGCCGGGGAGCTGTTTTTT.

This chain uses TRBV28 with TRBJ2-3; the D is unclear. From germline, CDR1 is MDHEN and CDR2 SYDVKM. Trimming pared 10 bases from V and 0 bases from J, leaving 11 bases between. This CDR3 contains 13 residues. Here the CDR3 reads CANLDSSTDTQYF. The CDR3, as DNA: TGTGCCAATTTAGACTCTAGCACAGATACGCAGTATTTT.

This clone came up a few times. The V and J genes are TRBV9 and TRBJ2-3; 12 bases match TRBD2. There are 17 residues in the CDR3. Per the germline V gene, CDR1 is SGDLS and CDR2 is YYNGEE. The V segment lost 0 bases and the J segment 3 bases; nucleotides outside the gene matches: 5. CDR3 protein: CASSVGPSGRVTDTQYF. The CDR3 DNA reads as TGTGCCAGCAGCGTAGGTCCTAGCGGGAGGGTAACAGATACGCAGTATTTT.

This chain links TRBV6-5 with TRBJ1-5; a possible D gene is TRBD1 (6 bases). The ends were cut back, 4 bases at V and 5 bases at J, with 15 bases in the middle. CDR1 is MNHEY, CDR2 SVGAGI, per germline. This CDR3 spans 15 amino acids. The CDR3 sequence is CASSSANRADQPQHF. In DNA form, the CDR3 reads TGTGCCAGCAGTTCGGCTAACAGGGCAGATCAGCCCCAGCATTTT.

This chain connects TRBV28 to TRBJ1-1; D remains ambiguous. Germline V CDR1 and CDR2: MDHEN, SYDVKM. The length of the CDR3 is 14 residues. V lost 5 bases and J 3 bases, leaving 13 bases between the germline ends. The CDR3 sequence: CASSPGGPDTEAFF. CDR3 nucleotides: TGTGCCAGCAGTCCCGGCGGGCCGGACACTGAAGCTTTCTTT.

The rearrangement uses TRBV2 and TRBJ2-7; possible D gene TRBD2, 6 bases. This CDR3 spans 15 amino acids. Trimming cost V 8 bases and J 3 bases, with 20 bases left between them. Germline V gene sequence: CDR1 SNHLY, CDR2 FYNNEI. This CDR3 is CASAEGRSRGYEQYF. CDR3 in DNA: TGTGCCAGCGCGGAGGGACGCTCCCGCGGCTACGAGCAGTACTTC.

This clone was observed a handful of times. This chain connects TRBV28 to TRBJ2-7; no firm D call. CDR1 MDHEN and CDR2 SYDVKM come from the germline V gene. The CDR3 is made up of 14 amino acids. V was trimmed by 3 bases and J by 2 bases, leaving 11 bases between them. The CDR3 DNA reads TGTGCCAGCAGTTTTTCTTCCTGGCCCTACGAGCAGTACTTC. Translated: CASSFSSWPYEQYF.

The V gene is TRBV25-1, the J gene TRBJ2-1; 10 bases map to TRBD2. This CDR3 is built from 15 residues. Unmatched junction bases numbered 8, after V lost 5 bases and J lost 7 bases. From germline, CDR1 is MGHDK and CDR2 SYGVNS. CDR3 protein: CASSPFTSGKNEQFF. DNA of the CDR3: TGTGCCAGCAGTCCTTTTACTAGCGGGAAAAATGAGCAGTTCTTC. Together with reference TRBV25-1 and TRBJ2-1, the CDR3 gives the full variable domain: EADIYQTPRYLVIGTGKKITLECSQTMGHDKMYWYQQDPGMELHLIHYSYGVNSTEKGDLSSESTVSRIRTEHFPLTLESARPSHTSQYLCASSPFTSGKNEQFFGPGTRLTVL.

V and J are TRBV18 and TRBJ2-7, with 9 bases lining up with TRBD1. The germline V gene encodes CDR1 KGHSH and CDR2 LQKENI. The CDR3 extends over 14 amino acids. Unmatched junction bases numbered 10, after V lost 11 bases and J lost 2 bases. CDR3 sequence reads: CASLGQGGPYEQYF. The CDR3 DNA follows: TGTGCCTCCCTGGGACAGGGAGGCCCCTACGAGCAGTACTTC.

This clone was observed a single time. The J gene is TRBJ2-1, the V gene TRBV19; D not resolved. The CDR3 has 15 amino acids. Germline V gene lookup returns CDR1 LNHDA and CDR2 SQIVND (reference sequence). The ends were cut back, 4 bases at V and 0 bases at J, with 10 bases in the middle. CDR3 loop: CASSKRRSSYNEQFF. The DNA of the CDR3 is TGTGCCAGTAGTAAGCGCAGAAGCTCCTACAATGAGCAGTTCTTC.

The table lists this clone with a count of one. This sequence joins TRBV15 and TRBJ2-7, with D perhaps TRBD2 (5 bases). Germline V gene data show CDR1 as LNHNV and CDR2 as YYDKDF (reference sequence). The CDR3 spans 15 residues. Trimming left V 0 bases short and J 1 base short, with 10 bases between. The CDR3 here is CATSRDYGGSYEQYF. The DNA of the CDR3 is TGTGCCACCAGCAGAGATTATGGCGGGTCCTACGAGCAGTACTTC.

This rearrangement joins TRBV7-8 to TRBJ2-1, with D possibly matching TRBD2 (6 bases). Trimming stripped 1 base from V and 14 bases from J, with 18 bases between. Germline V CDR1 and CDR2: SGHVS, FQNEAQ. This CDR3 has 14 residues. The CDR3 nucleotides are TGTGCCAGCAGCTTAGTTAGATTGGACACGGGGGAGTTCTTC. It encodes CASSLVRLDTGEFF.

This chain joins TRBV4-3 and TRBJ1-3; the D gene is possibly TRBD1 (6 bases). V was trimmed by 0 bases and J by 5 bases, leaving 14 bases between them. Germline values: CDR1 LGHNA, CDR2 YSLEER. The length of the CDR3 is 16 residues. The CDR3 spells CASSQEFGGGRNTIYF. DNA of the CDR3: TGCGCCAGCAGCCAAGAATTCGGGGGGGGCAGAAACACCATATATTTT.